These 2 T cell receptor beta chains came from one sample sequenced in a study of blood T cells in healthy people across ages. Then a second PCR, running roughly 6 to 12 cycles, was carried out with a sample-barcoded 5' primer and a J-beta primer mix. A single record per CDR3 protein comes from TCRdb applying MiXCR to the 5' RACE reads. The profile shows roughly 900,000 distinct CDR3 sequences, more than 25% of them singletons. Sequencing was performed on blood. The receptor source for this set is a woman over 75 in good health.

Regarding this clonotype: A much bigger clone sits one base away, suggesting this may be a read error. The rearrangement uses TRBV7-2 and TRBJ1-6, with D hard to call. CDR1 and CDR2 (germline): SGHTA, FQGNSA. CDR3 length: 14 residues. The V and J ends lost 5 bases and 14 bases respectively, with 19 bases between them. Here the CDR3 reads CASSAGSTRGSLHF. The DNA for the CDR3 is TGTGCCAGCAGCGCTGGCTCAACGCGAGGCTCCCTCCACTTT.

The rearrangement links TRBV9 to TRBJ2-3, with a weak D call TRBD2 (6 bases). Trimming shortened V by 3 bases and J by 8 bases, and 19 bases separated the two germline ends. The germline CDR1 and CDR2 sequences are SGDLS and YYNGEE. The CDR3 length is 15 residues. The CDR3 region is CASSASLAIPGTQYF. CDR3 in DNA: TGTGCCAGCAGCGCCTCCCTAGCGATTCCAGGTACGCAGTATTTT.